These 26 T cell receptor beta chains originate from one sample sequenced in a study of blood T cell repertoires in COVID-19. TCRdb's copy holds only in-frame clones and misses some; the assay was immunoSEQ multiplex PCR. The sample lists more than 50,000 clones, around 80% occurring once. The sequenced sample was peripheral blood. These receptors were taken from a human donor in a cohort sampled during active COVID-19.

CDR3 loop: CASSVLSGSRNEQFF. CDR3 DNA sequence: TGTGCCAGCAGCGTCCTGAGCGGGAGTCGTAATGAGCAGTTCTTC. This rearrangement joins TRBV9 to TRBJ2-1, with TRBD2 matching over 8 bases. The V gene end was trimmed by 2 bases and the J gene end by 7 bases; junction bases not matched to a gene: 8. Germline V lookup: CDR1 SGDLS, CDR2 YYNGEE. The length of the CDR3 is 15 residues.

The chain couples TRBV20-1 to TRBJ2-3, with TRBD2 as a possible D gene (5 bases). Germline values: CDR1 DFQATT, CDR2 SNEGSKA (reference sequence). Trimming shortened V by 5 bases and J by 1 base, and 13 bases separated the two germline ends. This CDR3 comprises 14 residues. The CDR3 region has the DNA TGCAGTGCTGGTGCGACGGAGGGCACAGATACGCAGTATTTT. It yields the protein CSAGATEGTDTQYF.

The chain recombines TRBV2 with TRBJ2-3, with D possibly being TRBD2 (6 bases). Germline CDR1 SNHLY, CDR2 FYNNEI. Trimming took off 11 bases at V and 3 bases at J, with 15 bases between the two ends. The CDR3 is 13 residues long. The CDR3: CASSTGRTDTQYF. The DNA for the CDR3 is TGTGCCTCCTCGACGGGGAGGACAGATACGCAGTATTTT.

The CDR3 bases are TGTGCCAGCTCACTCCTACGACAAGGGGAAGGCAATCAGCCCCAGCATTTT. Translated, it gives CASSLLRQGEGNQPQHF. The chain couples TRBV18 to TRBJ1-5; maybe TRBD1 (5 bases). Trimming took off 4 bases at V and 2 bases at J, with 18 bases between the two ends. The CDR3 is 17 amino acids. In germline, CDR1 is KGHSH, CDR2 LQKENI.

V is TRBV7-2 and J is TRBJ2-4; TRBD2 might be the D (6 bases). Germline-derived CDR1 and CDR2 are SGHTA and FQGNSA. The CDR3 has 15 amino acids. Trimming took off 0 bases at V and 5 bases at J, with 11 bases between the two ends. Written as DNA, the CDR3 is TGTGCCAGCAGCTTAGCGCGGGGCGGACAAAACATTCAGTACTTC. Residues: CASSLARGGQNIQYF.

The CDR3 nucleotides read TGTGCCTGGAGTGCGGGACAGGGGAATGGCTACACCTTC. Amino acids: CAWSAGQGNGYTF. The chain uses TRBV30 and TRBJ1-2; 10 bases line up with TRBD1. Trimming at V came to 1 base and at J to 6 bases, leaving 2 bases not matched to a gene. The germline V gene encodes CDR1 GTSNPN and CDR2 SVGIG (reference sequence). The length of the CDR3 is 13 residues.

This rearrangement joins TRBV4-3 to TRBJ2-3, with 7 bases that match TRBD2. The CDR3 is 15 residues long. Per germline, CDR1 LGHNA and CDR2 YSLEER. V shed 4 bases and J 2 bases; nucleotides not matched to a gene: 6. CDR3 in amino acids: CASSLGGGNTDTQYF. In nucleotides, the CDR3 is TGCGCCAGCAGCCTTGGGGGGGGGAACACAGATACGCAGTATTTT.

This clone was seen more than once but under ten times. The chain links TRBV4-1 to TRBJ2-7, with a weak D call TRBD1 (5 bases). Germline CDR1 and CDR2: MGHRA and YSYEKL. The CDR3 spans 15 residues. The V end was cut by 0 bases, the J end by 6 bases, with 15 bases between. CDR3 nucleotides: TGCGCCAGCAGCCAAGAGGGCAGGGCGGTAGGCGAGCAGTACTTC. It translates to CASSQEGRAVGEQYF.

CDR3 protein: CASSLGTSGSLRNEQYF. The CDR3, as DNA: TGTGCCAGCAGCTTAGGGACTAGCGGGAGTCTCCGCAACGAGCAGTACTTC. This chain uses TRBV7-8 with TRBJ2-7; 13 nucleotides line up with TRBD2. Germline V gene data show CDR1 as SGHVS and CDR2 as FQNEAQ. The CDR3 is made up of 17 amino acids. Trimming cost V 1 base and J 5 bases; bases outside gene matches: 8.

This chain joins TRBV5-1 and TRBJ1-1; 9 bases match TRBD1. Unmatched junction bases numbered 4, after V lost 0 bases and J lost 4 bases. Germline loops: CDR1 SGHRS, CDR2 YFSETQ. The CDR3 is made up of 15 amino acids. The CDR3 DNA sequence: TGCGCCAGCAGCTTGGCAGGGACAGGGCGCACTGAAGCTTTCTTT. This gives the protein CASSLAGTGRTEAFF.

The CDR3 spells CASSQDYAQGSNEQYF. The CDR3 DNA follows: TGCGCCAGCAGCCAAGATTATGCCCAGGGATCCAACGAGCAGTACTTC. The rearrangement joins TRBV4-3 to TRBJ2-7, with D possibly being TRBD1 (5 bases). Germline V gene sequence: CDR1 LGHNA, CDR2 YSLEER. V lost 0 bases to trimming and J lost 5 bases, with 17 bases between them. The CDR3 totals 16 residues.

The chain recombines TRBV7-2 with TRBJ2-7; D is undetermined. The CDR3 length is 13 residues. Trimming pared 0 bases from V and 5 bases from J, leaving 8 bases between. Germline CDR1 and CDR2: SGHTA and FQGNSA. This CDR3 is CASSLARSHEQYF. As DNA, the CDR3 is TGTGCCAGCAGCTTAGCTCGGTCCCACGAGCAGTACTTC.

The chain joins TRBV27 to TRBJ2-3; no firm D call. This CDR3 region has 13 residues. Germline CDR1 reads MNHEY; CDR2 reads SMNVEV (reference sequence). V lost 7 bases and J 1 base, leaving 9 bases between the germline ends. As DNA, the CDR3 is TGTGCCAGCAACCGGCAGGGCACAGATACGCAGTATTTT. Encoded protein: CASNRQGTDTQYF.

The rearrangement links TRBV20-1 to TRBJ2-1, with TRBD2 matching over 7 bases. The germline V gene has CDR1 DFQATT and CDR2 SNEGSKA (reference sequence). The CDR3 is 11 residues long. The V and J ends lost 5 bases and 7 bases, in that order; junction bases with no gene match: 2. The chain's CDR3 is CSAVGGNEQFF. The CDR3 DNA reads TGCAGTGCTGTGGGGGGGAATGAGCAGTTCTTC.

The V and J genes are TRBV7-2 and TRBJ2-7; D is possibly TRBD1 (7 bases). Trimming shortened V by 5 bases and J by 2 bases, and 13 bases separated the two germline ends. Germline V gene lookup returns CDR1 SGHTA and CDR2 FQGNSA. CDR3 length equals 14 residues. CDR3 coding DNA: TGTGCCAGCAGCGCCCAGGGGGGTCCCTACGAGCAGTACTTC. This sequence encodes CASSAQGGPYEQYF.

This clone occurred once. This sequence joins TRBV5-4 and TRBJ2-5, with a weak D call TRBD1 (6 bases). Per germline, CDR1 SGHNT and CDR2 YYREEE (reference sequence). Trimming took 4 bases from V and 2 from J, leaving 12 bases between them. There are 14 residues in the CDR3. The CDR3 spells CASSAQGYQETQYF. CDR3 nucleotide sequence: TGTGCCAGCAGCGCTCAGGGGTATCAAGAGACCCAGTACTTC.

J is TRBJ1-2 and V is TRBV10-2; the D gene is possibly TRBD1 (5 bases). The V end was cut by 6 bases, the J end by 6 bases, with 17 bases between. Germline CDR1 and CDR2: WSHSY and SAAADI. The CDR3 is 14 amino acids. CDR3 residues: CASSPQQVLHGYTF. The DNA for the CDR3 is TGCGCCAGCAGCCCACAACAGGTTCTCCATGGCTACACCTTC.

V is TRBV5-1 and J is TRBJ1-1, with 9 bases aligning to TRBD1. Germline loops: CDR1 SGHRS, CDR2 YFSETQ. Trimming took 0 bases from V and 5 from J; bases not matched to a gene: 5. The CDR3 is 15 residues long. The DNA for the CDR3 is TGCGCCAGCAGCTTGGTTCGGACAGGGGTAACTGAAGCTTTCTTT. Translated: CASSLVRTGVTEAFF.

This CDR3 is CASSLRSNGLESNQPQHF. The CDR3 nucleotides are TGTGCCAGCAGCTTACGATCCAACGGGTTAGAGAGCAATCAGCCCCAGCATTTT. The chain recombines TRBV7-8 with TRBJ1-5; D uncertain. The CDR3 loop spans 18 amino acids. The germline V gene has CDR1 SGHVS and CDR2 FQNEAQ. V gave up 2 bases and J gave up 1 base, with 18 bases separating them.

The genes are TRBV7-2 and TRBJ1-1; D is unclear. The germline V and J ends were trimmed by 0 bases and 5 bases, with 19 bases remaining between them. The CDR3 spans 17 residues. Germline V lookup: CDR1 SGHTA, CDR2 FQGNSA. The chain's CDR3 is CASSLALKVAGRTEAFF. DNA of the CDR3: TGTGCCAGCAGCTTAGCGCTAAAGGTGGCAGGTCGGACTGAAGCTTTCTTT.

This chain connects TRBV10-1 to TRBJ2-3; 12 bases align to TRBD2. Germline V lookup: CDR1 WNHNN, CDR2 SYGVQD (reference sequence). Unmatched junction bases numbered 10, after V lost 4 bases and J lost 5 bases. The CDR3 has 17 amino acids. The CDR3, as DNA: TGCGCCAGCAGTGGCCCAAGACTAGCGGGAGAGGTAGATACGCAGTATTTT. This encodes CASSGPRLAGEVDTQYF.

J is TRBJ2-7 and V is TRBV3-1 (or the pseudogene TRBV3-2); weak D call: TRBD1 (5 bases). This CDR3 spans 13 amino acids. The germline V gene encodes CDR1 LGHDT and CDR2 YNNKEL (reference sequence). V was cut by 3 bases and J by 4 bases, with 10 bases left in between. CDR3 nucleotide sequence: TGTGCCAGCAGCCATGGGGCCGGGTACGAGCAGTACTTC. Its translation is CASSHGAGYEQYF.

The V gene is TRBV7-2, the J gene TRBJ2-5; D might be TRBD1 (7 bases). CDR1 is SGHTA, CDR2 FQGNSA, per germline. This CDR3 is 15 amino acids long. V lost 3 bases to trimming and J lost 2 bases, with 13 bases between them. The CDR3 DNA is TGTGCCAGCAGCTTCGTGACAGGGAGGCAAGAGACCCAGTACTTC. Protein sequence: CASSFVTGRQETQYF.

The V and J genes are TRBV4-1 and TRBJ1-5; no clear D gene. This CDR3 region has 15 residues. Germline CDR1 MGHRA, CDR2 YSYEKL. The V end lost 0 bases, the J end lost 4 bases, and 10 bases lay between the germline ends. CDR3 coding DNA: TGCGCCAGCAGCCAAGATCTTCTCAGAAATCAGCCCCAGCATTTT. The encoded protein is CASSQDLLRNQPQHF.

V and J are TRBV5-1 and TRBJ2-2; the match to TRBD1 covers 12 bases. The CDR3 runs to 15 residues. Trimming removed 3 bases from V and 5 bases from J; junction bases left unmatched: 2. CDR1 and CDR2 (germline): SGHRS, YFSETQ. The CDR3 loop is CASSWGQGATGELFF. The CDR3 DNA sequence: TGCGCCAGCAGCTGGGGACAGGGGGCGACCGGGGAGCTGTTTTTT.

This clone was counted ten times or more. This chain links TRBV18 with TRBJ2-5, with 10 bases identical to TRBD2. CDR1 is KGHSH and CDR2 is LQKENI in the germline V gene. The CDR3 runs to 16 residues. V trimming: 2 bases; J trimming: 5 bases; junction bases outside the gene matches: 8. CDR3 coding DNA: TGTGCCAGCTCACCAGGGGCTAGCGGGAGAGGGGAGACCCAGTACTTC. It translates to CASSPGASGRGETQYF.